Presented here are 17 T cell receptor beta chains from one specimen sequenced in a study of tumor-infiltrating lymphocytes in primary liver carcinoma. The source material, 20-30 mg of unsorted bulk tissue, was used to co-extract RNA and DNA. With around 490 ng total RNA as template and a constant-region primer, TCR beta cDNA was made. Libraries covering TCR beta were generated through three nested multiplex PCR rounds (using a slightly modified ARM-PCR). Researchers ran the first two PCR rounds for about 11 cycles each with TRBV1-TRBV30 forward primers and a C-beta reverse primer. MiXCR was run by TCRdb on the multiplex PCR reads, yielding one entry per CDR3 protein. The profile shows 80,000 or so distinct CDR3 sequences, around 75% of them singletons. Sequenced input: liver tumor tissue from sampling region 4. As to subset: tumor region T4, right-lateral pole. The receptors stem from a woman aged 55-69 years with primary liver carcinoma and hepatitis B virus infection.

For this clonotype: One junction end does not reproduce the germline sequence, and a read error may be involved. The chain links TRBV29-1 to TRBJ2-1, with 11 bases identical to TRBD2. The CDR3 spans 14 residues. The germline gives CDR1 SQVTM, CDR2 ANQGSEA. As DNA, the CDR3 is TGCAGCGTCGTCGGTACTAGCGGGAGAAATGAGCTGTTCTTC. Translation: CSVVGTSGRNELFF.

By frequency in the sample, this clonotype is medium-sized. The CDR3 nucleotides read TGTGCCAGCAGCTTAGATCGACTAGCGGGCTTTTTTGATACGCAGTATTTT. Translating gives CASSLDRLAGFFDTQYF. The J gene is TRBJ2-3, the V gene TRBV11-2; 10 positions match TRBD2. The V segment lost 0 bases and the J segment 6 bases; nucleotides outside the gene matches: 9. CDR1 SGHAT and CDR2 FQNNGV come from the germline V gene. The CDR3 length is 17 residues.

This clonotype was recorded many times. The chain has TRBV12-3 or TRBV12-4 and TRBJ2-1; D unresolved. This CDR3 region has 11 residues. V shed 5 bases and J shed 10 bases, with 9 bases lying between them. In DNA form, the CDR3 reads TGTGCCAGCAGTATGGTGCGAGAGCAGTTCTTC. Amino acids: CASSMVREQFF.

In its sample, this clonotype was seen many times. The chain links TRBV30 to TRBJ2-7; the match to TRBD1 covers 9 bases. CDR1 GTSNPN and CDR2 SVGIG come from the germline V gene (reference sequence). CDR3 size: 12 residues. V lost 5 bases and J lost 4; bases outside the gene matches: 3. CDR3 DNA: TGTGCCTGGGGACAGGGGCTATACGAGCAGTACTTC. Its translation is CAWGQGLYEQYF.

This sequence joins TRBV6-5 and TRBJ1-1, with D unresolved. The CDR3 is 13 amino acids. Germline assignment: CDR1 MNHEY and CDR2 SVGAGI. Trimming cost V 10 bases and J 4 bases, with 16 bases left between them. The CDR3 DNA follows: TGTGCCACTAGTTTGAACCCGTTCACTGAAGCTTTCTTT. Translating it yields CATSLNPFTEAFF.

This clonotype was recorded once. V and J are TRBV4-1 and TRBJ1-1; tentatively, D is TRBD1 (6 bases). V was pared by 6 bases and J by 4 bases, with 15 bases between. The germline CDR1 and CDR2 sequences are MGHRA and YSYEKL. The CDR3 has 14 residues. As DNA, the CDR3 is TGCGCCAGCAGTCCACTACAGGGAGGCACTGAAGCTTTCTTT. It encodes CASSPLQGGTEAFF.

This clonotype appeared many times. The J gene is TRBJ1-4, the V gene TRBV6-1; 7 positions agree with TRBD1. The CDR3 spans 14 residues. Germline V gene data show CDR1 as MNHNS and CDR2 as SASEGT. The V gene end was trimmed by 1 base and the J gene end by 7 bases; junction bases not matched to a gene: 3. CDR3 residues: CASSEDRGGEKLFF. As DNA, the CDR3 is TGTGCCAGCAGTGAAGACAGGGGTGGTGAAAAACTGTTTTTT.

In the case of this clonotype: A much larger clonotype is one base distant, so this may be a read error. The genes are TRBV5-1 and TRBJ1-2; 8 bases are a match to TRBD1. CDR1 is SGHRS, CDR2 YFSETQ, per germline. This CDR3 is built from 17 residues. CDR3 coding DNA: TGCGCCAACAGCTCCGGAGTTGTCGGGACAGGAGACTATGGCTACACCTTC. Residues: CANSSGVVGTGDYGYTF.

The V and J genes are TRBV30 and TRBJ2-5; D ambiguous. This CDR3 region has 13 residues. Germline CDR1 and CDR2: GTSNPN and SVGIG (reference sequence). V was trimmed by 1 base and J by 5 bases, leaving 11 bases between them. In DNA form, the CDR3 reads TGTGCCTGGAGTGGGATTATTCGGGAGACCCAGTACTTC. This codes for CAWSGIIRETQYF.

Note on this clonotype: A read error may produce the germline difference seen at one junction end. CDR3 coding DNA: TGTGCCAGTAGTGAAACTTTCGAGGGGTACGAGCAATACTTC. It is translated as CASSETFEGYEQYF. This chain links TRBV6-1 with TRBJ2-7; the D call may be TRBD1 or TRBD2 (5 bases each). Germline V gives CDR1 MNHNS, CDR2 SASEGT. The CDR3 runs 14 residues.

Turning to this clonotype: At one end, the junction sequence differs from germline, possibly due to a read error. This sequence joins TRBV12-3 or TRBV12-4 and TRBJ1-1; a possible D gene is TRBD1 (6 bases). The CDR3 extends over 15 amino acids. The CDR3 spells CASSFSRGMNTEAVF. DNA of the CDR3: TGTGCCAGCAGTTTCAGCAGGGGAATGAACACTGAAGCTGTCTTT.

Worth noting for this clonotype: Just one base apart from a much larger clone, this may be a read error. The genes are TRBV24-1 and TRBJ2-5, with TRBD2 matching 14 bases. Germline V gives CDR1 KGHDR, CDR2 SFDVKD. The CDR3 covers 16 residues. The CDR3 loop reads CATNDPGLAGEETQYF. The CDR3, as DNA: TGTGCCACCAATGATCCGGGACTAGCGGGAGAAGAGACCCAGTACTTC.

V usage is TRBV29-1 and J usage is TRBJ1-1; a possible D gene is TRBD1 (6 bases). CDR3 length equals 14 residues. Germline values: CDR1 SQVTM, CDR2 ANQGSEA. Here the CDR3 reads CSTAGGGRGAEAFF. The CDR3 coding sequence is TGCAGTACCGCGGGTGGAGGCAGGGGAGCTGAAGCTTTCTTT.

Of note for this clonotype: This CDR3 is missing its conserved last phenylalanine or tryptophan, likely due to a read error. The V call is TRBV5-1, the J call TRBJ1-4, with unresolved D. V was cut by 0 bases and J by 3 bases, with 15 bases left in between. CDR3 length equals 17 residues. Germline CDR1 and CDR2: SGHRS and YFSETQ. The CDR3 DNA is TGCGCCAGCAGCTTGGGTCAAATCGGACTGGCTAATGAAAAACTGTTTTCT. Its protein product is CASSLGQIGLANEKLFS.

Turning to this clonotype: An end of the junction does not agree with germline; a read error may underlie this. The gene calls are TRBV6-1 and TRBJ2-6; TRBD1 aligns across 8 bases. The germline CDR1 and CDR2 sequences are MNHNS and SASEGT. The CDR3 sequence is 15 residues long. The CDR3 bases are TGTGCCAGGAGTGAACAGGGGGATGGGGCCAACGTCCTGACTTTC. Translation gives CARSEQGDGANVLTF.

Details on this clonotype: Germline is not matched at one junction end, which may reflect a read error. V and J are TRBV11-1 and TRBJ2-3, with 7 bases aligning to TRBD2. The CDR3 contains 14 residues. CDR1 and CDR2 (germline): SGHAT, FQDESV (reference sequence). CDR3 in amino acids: CVNCLRQRAGESHF. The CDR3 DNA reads TGTGTCAACTGCTTAAGGCAACGTGCGGGAGAGTCTCACTTT.

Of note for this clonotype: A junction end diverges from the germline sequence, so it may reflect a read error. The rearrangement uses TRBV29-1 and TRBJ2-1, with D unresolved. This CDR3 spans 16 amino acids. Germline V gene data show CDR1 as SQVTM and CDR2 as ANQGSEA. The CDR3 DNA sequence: TGCGGCGTTGTGGGAACACTGGCTCCCGAGTGGAATGAGCAGTTCTTC. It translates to CGVVGTLAPEWNEQFF.